Presented here are 21 T cell receptor beta chains from one specimen sequenced in a study of cytomegalovirus exposure and HLA in healthy donors. The PCR made use of 60 Vbeta and 13 Jbeta primers. The method was immunoSEQ multiplex PCR; TCRdb's version includes in-frame clones alone and lacks a portion of them. The sample holds 130,000 or so clones, 70% to 85% seen once. The specimen was PBMCs. The receptors come from a man between 35 and 55 years old in good health and CMV-seronegative.

This chain connects TRBV28 to TRBJ2-4, with 11 bases that match TRBD2. Germline CDR1 and CDR2: MDHEN and SYDVKM. The CDR3 is made up of 15 amino acids. Trimming at V came to 2 bases and at J to 8 bases, leaving 5 bases not matched to a gene. The CDR3 DNA is TGTGCCAGCAGTTTAGTCGGACTAGCGGGTGACATTCAGTACTTC. Translating gives CASSLVGLAGDIQYF.

V usage is TRBV28 and J usage is TRBJ1-5, with a weak D call TRBD1 (6 bases). V was pared by 5 bases and J by 4 bases, with 9 bases between. The germline CDR1 and CDR2 sequences are MDHEN and SYDVKM. The CDR3 has 13 residues. In DNA form, the CDR3 reads TGTGCCAGCAGTGTAAGGGGGAATCAGCCCCAGCATTTT. Translated, it gives CASSVRGNQPQHF.

This clone appeared a single time. The V and J genes are TRBV2 and TRBJ2-7; 8 bases match TRBD2. The germline V gene has CDR1 SNHLY and CDR2 FYNNEI. This CDR3 has 16 amino acids. Trimming removed 6 bases from V and 0 bases from J; junction bases left unmatched: 10. CDR3 protein: CASSSYPREASYEQYF. CDR3 in DNA: TGTGCCAGCAGCTCCTATCCGCGGGAGGCCTCCTACGAGCAGTACTTC.

This chain joins TRBV27 and TRBJ2-7, with 8 bases aligning to TRBD1. Per germline, CDR1 MNHEY and CDR2 SMNVEV (reference sequence). The ends lost 6 bases at V and 3 bases at J; junction bases unmatched: 16. The CDR3 loop spans 17 amino acids. The CDR3 here is CASSYPWPTGAVYEQYF. The DNA of the CDR3 is TGTGCCAGCAGCTACCCCTGGCCGACAGGGGCGGTCTACGAGCAGTACTTC.

This chain joins TRBV4-2 and TRBJ2-3, with 12 bases identical to TRBD2. In germline, CDR1 is LGHNA, CDR2 YNFKEQ. The CDR3 runs to 16 residues. J lost 2 bases, V lost 3 bases, and 3 bases had no gene match. DNA for the CDR3: TGTGCCAGCAGCCAGGGACTAGCGGGCAACACAGATACGCAGTATTTT. This translates into CASSQGLAGNTDTQYF.

The V call is TRBV6-5, the J call TRBJ1-5; 9 bases line up with TRBD1. This CDR3 contains 16 residues. Unmatched junction bases numbered 3, after V lost 0 bases and J lost 3 bases. Per the germline V gene, CDR1 is MNHEY and CDR2 is SVGAGI. The chain's CDR3 is CASSYSGTGTNQPQHF. CDR3 DNA sequence: TGTGCCAGCAGTTACTCGGGGACAGGGACCAATCAGCCCCAGCATTTT.

This sequence joins TRBV28 and TRBJ2-7; TRBD1 might be the D (6 bases). The length of the CDR3 is 14 residues. The germline gives CDR1 MDHEN, CDR2 SYDVKM. Trimming shortened V by 1 base and J by 3 bases, and 10 bases separated the two germline ends. CDR3 coding DNA: TGTGCCAGCAGTTTATCGACAGGAAGCTACGAGCAGTACTTC. Amino acid sequence: CASSLSTGSYEQYF.

This clone is a singleton in its sample. The rearrangement links TRBV7-6 to TRBJ2-7; 13 nucleotides match TRBD2. Germline lookup yields CDR1 SGHVS and CDR2 FNYEAQ. This CDR3 contains 17 residues. J gave up 1 base and V 4 bases, and 7 bases lay outside the gene matches. This chain's CDR3 is CASSSRPGLAGSYEQYF. Here the CDR3 DNA reads TGTGCCAGCAGCTCCCGCCCGGGACTAGCGGGATCCTACGAGCAGTACTTC.

The rearrangement links TRBV29-1 to TRBJ1-2; 8 bases are shared with TRBD1. This CDR3 is 12 amino acids long. CDR1 and CDR2 from the germline V gene are SQVTM and ANQGSEA. The ends lost 6 bases at V and 4 bases at J; junction bases unmatched: 4. CDR3 protein: CSVEGQVYGYTF. The CDR3 DNA follows: TGCAGCGTCGAGGGACAGGTCTATGGCTACACCTTC.

The chain couples TRBV6-4 to TRBJ2-3, with D unresolved. Trimming removed 0 bases from V and 1 base from J, with 8 bases in between. The CDR3 contains 15 residues. CDR1 and CDR2 (germline): MRHNA, SNTAGT. The CDR3 is CASSDSAEGTDTQYF. Written as DNA, the CDR3 is TGTGCCAGCAGTGACTCGGCGGAAGGCACAGATACGCAGTATTTT.

A remark on this clone: One end of the junction is discordant with germline, which a read error may explain. This chain joins TRBV18 and TRBJ2-3; D is undetermined. The CDR3 loop spans 14 amino acids. Germline lookup yields CDR1 KGHSH and CDR2 LQKENI. The CDR3 sequence: CAGSPAAVTDTQYF. The DNA for the CDR3 is TGTGCCGGCTCACCCGCGGCCGTCACAGATACGCAGTATTTT.

This chain uses TRBV7-9 with TRBJ1-2, with D uncertain. Germline CDR1 SEHNR, CDR2 FQNEAQ (reference sequence). The CDR3 has 13 residues. V dropped 1 base and J dropped 4 bases, with 7 bases sitting between them. The CDR3 region has the DNA TGTGCCAGCAGCTTAGGTTCAGTCTATGGCTACACCTTC. Protein sequence: CASSLGSVYGYTF.

The sample holds a few counts of this clone. J is TRBJ2-7 and V is TRBV30; tentative D call: TRBD1 (5 bases). CDR1 GTSNPN and CDR2 SVGIG come from the germline V gene (reference sequence). The CDR3 loop spans 13 amino acids. Trimming stripped 0 bases from V and 5 bases from J, with 11 bases between. This CDR3 reads CAWSVGRVHEQYF. CDR3 coding DNA: TGTGCCTGGAGTGTCGGCAGGGTCCACGAGCAGTACTTC.

This clone was observed a handful of times. The V gene is TRBV11-2, the J gene TRBJ1-2; 9 bases are shared with TRBD1. V lost 2 bases and J lost 8; bases outside the gene matches: 6. The CDR3 is made up of 14 amino acids. Germline-derived CDR1 and CDR2 are SGHAT and FQNNGV. CDR3 nucleotide sequence: TGTGCCAGCAGCTTATTCAGGACAGGGGAGGGCTACACCTTC. It is translated as CASSLFRTGEGYTF.

The rearrangement links TRBV9 to TRBJ2-5, with TRBD1 matching 10 bases. In germline, CDR1 is SGDLS, CDR2 YYNGEE. Germline trimming cut 2 bases from V and 4 bases from J; bases unmatched to any gene: 11. This CDR3 has 17 residues. This CDR3 is CASSVVPDRGSGETQYF. CDR3 coding DNA: TGTGCCAGCAGCGTGGTTCCGGACAGGGGGTCGGGAGAGACCCAGTACTTC.

The chain is built from TRBV5-1 and TRBJ2-1, with TRBD2 matching 8 bases. CDR1 SGHRS and CDR2 YFSETQ come from the germline V gene. J lost 10 bases, V lost 4 bases, and 13 bases had no gene match. CDR3 size: 15 residues. The CDR3 sequence is CASSEGLASGGEQFF. The CDR3 nucleotides read TGCGCCAGCAGCGAAGGACTAGCCTCGGGAGGGGAGCAGTTCTTC.

This clone was found once. The chain has TRBV28 and TRBJ1-1, with no clear D. The CDR3 totals 12 residues. Germline CDR1 reads MDHEN; CDR2 reads SYDVKM. Trimming took 5 bases from V and 5 from J, leaving 9 bases between them. In DNA form, the CDR3 reads TGTGCCAGCAGTGACTTCGAAACTGAAGCTTTCTTT. Protein: CASSDFETEAFF.

This clone has a handful of counts. V usage is TRBV6-5 and J usage is TRBJ1-4; a weak D match, TRBD1 (5 bases). Trimming took off 5 bases at V and 7 bases at J, with 17 bases between the two ends. The CDR3 has 15 amino acids. Germline V lookup: CDR1 MNHEY, CDR2 SVGAGI. DNA for the CDR3: TGTGCCAGCAGTAGTATTGGGCAGGGCGGTGAAAAACTGTTTTTT. It translates to CASSSIGQGGEKLFF.

The chain recombines TRBV7-2 with TRBJ2-3; 12 bases map to TRBD2. Unmatched junction bases numbered 7, after V lost 6 bases and J lost 6 bases. This CDR3 contains 15 residues. In germline, CDR1 is SGHTA, CDR2 FQGNSA. CDR3 nucleotides: TGTGCCAGCAGTTTCCTAGCGGGGGGGCTTGATACGCAGTATTTT. Its translation is CASSFLAGGLDTQYF.

In the case of this clone: One end of the junction does not line up with germline, which may come from a read error. The same CDR3 can be traced to other DNA sequences in this sample. This sequence joins TRBV2 and TRBJ1-4, with 10 bases that match TRBD1. The CDR3 loop spans 15 amino acids. In germline, CDR1 is SNHLY, CDR2 FYNNEI. The CDR3 is CATIKRTGGYEKLFF. The CDR3 nucleotides are TGCGCCACCATAAAAAGGACAGGGGGATATGAAAAACTGTTTTTT.

This clone has only a few counts. The J gene is TRBJ2-1, the V gene TRBV6-6; TRBD1 aligns across 10 bases. Germline lookup yields CDR1 MNHNY and CDR2 SVGAGI (reference sequence). With 2 bases clipped from V and 8 bases from J, the junction kept 6 bases outside the gene matches. The CDR3 is 15 residues long. CDR3 loop: CASSYPGQGIDEQFF. CDR3 DNA sequence: TGTGCCAGCAGTTACCCGGGACAGGGGATTGATGAGCAGTTCTTC.